Presented here are 8 T cell receptor beta chains from one specimen sequenced in a study of blood T cell repertoires in COVID-19. Profiling relied on immunoSEQ multiplex PCR, and the TCRdb table lists in-frame clones only, not all of them. Of around 400,000 clones in the sample, about 90% are singletons; the top ten hold about 10%. Input material: peripheral blood. The source is a woman in her thirties with COVID-19, enrolled during active disease.

J is TRBJ2-7 and V is TRBV7-2; 11 bases agree with TRBD1. This CDR3 region has 15 residues. CDR1 and CDR2 from the germline V gene are SGHTA and FQGNSA. After removal of 2 bases from V and 5 bases from J, the junction contained 5 bases not matched to a gene. CDR3 region: CASSLRGTGGNEQYF. As DNA, the CDR3 is TGTGCCAGCAGCTTAAGAGGGACAGGGGGGAACGAGCAGTACTTC.

The chain recombines TRBV28 with TRBJ1-1; a possible D gene is TRBD1 (5 bases). Germline-derived CDR1 and CDR2 are MDHEN and SYDVKM. Trimming removed 1 base from V and 1 base from J, with 10 bases in between. This CDR3 spans 15 amino acids. CDR3 sequence (DNA): TGTGCCAGCAGTTTATTGGGGCTGGCGAACACTGAAGCTTTCTTT. Protein product: CASSLLGLANTEAFF.

The V gene is TRBV6-2 or TRBV6-3, the J gene TRBJ2-1; 15 positions agree with TRBD2. This CDR3 comprises 21 residues. V shed 6 bases and J 2 bases; nucleotides not matched to a gene: 17. The V gene's germline CDR1 is MNHEY and CDR2 SVGEGT. The DNA for the CDR3 is TGTGCCAGCAGCTCTAAACGACCGGGACTAGCGGGAGGCTACCCCTACAATGAGCAGTTCTTC. Residues: CASSSKRPGLAGGYPYNEQFF.

This chain joins TRBV19 and TRBJ2-5; TRBD2 might be the D (6 bases). CDR3 length equals 15 residues. Germline V gives CDR1 LNHDA, CDR2 SQIVND (reference sequence). V was cut by 4 bases and J by 2 bases, with 14 bases left in between. The CDR3 DNA is TGTGCCAGTAGTAATAGCGGTTGGAGGCAAGAGACCCAGTACTTC. Encoded protein: CASSNSGWRQETQYF.

This chain links TRBV9 with TRBJ2-3, with a tentative D call TRBD1 (6 bases). The V and J ends lost 0 bases and 7 bases respectively, with 12 bases between them. CDR1 is SGDLS and CDR2 is YYNGEE in the germline V gene. This CDR3 has 14 residues. The CDR3 region is CASSVGGTTYTQYF. Here the CDR3 DNA reads TGTGCCAGCAGCGTAGGGGGGACAACCTATACGCAGTATTTT.

The DNA of the CDR3 is TGTGCCAGCAGGCAGGAATTAGCGAACACCGGGGAGCTGTTTTTT. Residues: CASRQELANTGELFF. The chain combines TRBV7-2 with TRBJ2-2, with D unresolved. This CDR3 comprises 15 residues. The V and J ends lost 6 bases and 0 bases respectively, with 11 bases between them. The germline CDR1 and CDR2 sequences are SGHTA and FQGNSA.

This sequence joins TRBV12-3 or TRBV12-4 and TRBJ1-1, with D tentatively TRBD1 (5 bases). Trimming shortened V by 6 bases and J by 7 bases, and 15 bases separated the two germline ends. This CDR3 region has 13 residues. CDR3 in DNA: TGTGCCAGCAGATTAACAGGAGTACTTGAAGCTTTCTTT. Translation gives CASRLTGVLEAFF.

The chain carries TRBV30 and TRBJ2-7; D is uncertain. Germline loops: CDR1 GTSNPN, CDR2 SVGIG (reference sequence). There are 14 residues in the CDR3. Trimming took off 2 bases at V and 1 base at J, with 12 bases between the two ends. CDR3 region: CAWSSRHRSYEQYF. The CDR3, as DNA: TGTGCCTGGAGTTCCAGGCATCGGTCCTACGAGCAGTACTTC. The full variable domain, with the rest looked up from reference TRBV30 and TRBJ2-7, is SQTIHQWPATLVQPVGSPLSLECTVEGTSNPNLYWYRQAAGRGLQLLFYSVGIGQISSEVPQNLSASRPQDRQFILSSKKLLLSDSGFYLCAWSSRHRSYEQYFGPGTRLTVT.